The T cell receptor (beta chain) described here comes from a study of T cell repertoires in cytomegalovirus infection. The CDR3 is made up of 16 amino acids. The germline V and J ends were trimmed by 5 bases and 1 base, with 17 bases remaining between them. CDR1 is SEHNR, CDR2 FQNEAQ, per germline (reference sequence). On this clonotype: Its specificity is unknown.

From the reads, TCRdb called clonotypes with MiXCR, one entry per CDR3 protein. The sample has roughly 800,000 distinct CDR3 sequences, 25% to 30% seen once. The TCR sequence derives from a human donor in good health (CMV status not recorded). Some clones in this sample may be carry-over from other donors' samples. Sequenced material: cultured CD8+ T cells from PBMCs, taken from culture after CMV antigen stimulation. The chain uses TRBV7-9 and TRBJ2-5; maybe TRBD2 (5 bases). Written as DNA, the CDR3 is TGTGCCAGCAGCCCTTCCGAGAGCGGCCTCCAAGAGACCCAGTACTTC. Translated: CASSPSESGLQETQYF.